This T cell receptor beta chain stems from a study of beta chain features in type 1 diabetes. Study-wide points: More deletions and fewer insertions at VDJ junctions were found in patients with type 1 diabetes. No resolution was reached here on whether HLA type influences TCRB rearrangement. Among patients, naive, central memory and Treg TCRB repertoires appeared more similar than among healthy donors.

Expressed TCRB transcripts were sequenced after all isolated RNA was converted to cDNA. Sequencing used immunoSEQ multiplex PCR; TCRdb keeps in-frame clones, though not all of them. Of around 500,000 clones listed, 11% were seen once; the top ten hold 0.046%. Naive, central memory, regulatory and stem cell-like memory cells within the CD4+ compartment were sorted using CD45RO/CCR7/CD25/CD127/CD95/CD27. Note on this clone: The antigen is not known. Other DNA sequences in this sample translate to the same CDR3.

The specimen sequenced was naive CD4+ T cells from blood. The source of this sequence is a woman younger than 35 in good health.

The CDR3 here is CASSLAGTRGTDTQYF. CDR3 in DNA: TGTGCCAGCAGCTTAGCGGGGACCCGGGGTACAGATACGCAGTATTTT. The chain couples TRBV7-2 to TRBJ2-3; the D gene could be TRBD1 or TRBD2 (5 bases each). CDR1 SGHTA and CDR2 FQGNSA come from the germline V gene. The CDR3 loop spans 16 amino acids. With 0 bases removed from V and 3 bases from J, the gap between germline ends came to 13 bases.